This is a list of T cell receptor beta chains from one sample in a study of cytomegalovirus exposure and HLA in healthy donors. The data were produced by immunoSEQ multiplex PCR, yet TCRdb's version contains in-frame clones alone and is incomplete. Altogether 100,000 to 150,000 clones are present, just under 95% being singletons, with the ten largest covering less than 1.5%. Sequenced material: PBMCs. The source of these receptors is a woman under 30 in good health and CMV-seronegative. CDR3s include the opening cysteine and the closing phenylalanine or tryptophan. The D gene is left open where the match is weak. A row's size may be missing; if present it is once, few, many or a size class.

CDR3 protein: CASSDRLNEKLFF; CDR3 DNA: TGTGCCAGTAGCGACAGGCTTAATGAAAAACTGTTTTTT; clone size: -; D gene: -; J gene: TRBJ1-4; V gene: TRBV19
CDR3 protein: CASSSWSGDYEQYF; CDR3 DNA: TGCGCCAGCAGCTCCTGGAGCGGAGACTACGAGCAGTACTTC; clone size: -; D gene: -; J gene: TRBJ2-7; V gene: TRBV5-1
CDR3 protein: CASSQSHFQASSYNEQFF; CDR3 DNA: TGTGCCAGCAGCCAATCCCACTTCCAAGCGAGCTCCTACAATGAGCAGTTCTTC; clone size: once; D gene: -; J gene: TRBJ2-1; V gene: TRBV14
CDR3 protein: CASSSGQIGSPLHF; CDR3 DNA: TGTGCCAGCAGCTCTGGACAGATCGGGTCACCCCTCCACTTT; clone size: -; D gene: -; J gene: TRBJ1-6; V gene: TRBV9
CDR3 protein: CAISDRDTEAFF; CDR3 DNA: TGTGCCATCAGTGATCGGGACACTGAAGCTTTCTTT; clone size: -; D gene: -; J gene: TRBJ1-1; V gene: TRBV10-3
CDR3 protein: CASSTDRGPLTIF; CDR3 DNA: TGTGCCAGCAGTACCGACAGGGGCCCCCTAACGATATTC; clone size: -; D gene: TRBD1; J gene: TRBJ2-7; V gene: TRBV6-1
CDR3 protein: CASSFWGQGGDEQFF; CDR3 DNA: TGTGCCAGCAGCTTTTGGGGACAGGGGGGCGATGAGCAGTTCTTC; clone size: once; D gene: TRBD1; J gene: TRBJ2-1; V gene: TRBV7-2
CDR3 protein: CAWSFGGMAVGGYTF; CDR3 DNA: TGTGCCTGGAGCTTTGGGGGGATGGCAGTCGGGGGCTACACCTTC; clone size: -; D gene: -; J gene: TRBJ1-2; V gene: TRBV30
CDR3 protein: CASSVADNEQFF; CDR3 DNA: TGTGCCAGCAGCGTAGCCGACAATGAGCAGTTCTTC; clone size: few; D gene: -; J gene: TRBJ2-1; V gene: TRBV9
CDR3 protein: CASRPVGSFYEQFF; CDR3 DNA: TGTGCCAGCAGACCTGTCGGGAGCTTTTATGAGCAGTTCTTC; clone size: -; D gene: -; J gene: TRBJ2-1; V gene: TRBV6-1
CDR3 protein: CASSPRETGPLNTEAFF; CDR3 DNA: TGCGCCAGCAGCCCGCGAGAGACAGGTCCCCTGAACACTGAAGCTTTCTTT; clone size: -; D gene: -; J gene: TRBJ1-1; V gene: TRBV5-1
CDR3 protein: CASSSGSGSYEQYF; CDR3 DNA: TGTGCCAGCAGCTCAGGCTCAGGATCCTACGAGCAGTACTTC; clone size: -; D gene: -; J gene: TRBJ2-7; V gene: TRBV5-6
CDR3 protein: CASSYSPASAAQFF; CDR3 DNA: TGTGCCAGCAGTTACTCTCCTGCCTCGGCGGCGCAGTTCTTC; clone size: -; D gene: -; J gene: TRBJ2-1; V gene: TRBV6-5
CDR3 protein: CASSQGCCHGLGTGGTWSEQFF; CDR3 DNA: TGTGCCAGCAGCCAAGGCTGTTGTCATGGTTTGGGGACAGGGGGCACCTGGAGTGAGCAGTTCTTC; clone size: -; D gene: TRBD1; J gene: TRBJ2-1; V gene: TRBV14
CDR3 protein: CASSKASGSQGTDTQYF; CDR3 DNA: TGTGCCAGTAGTAAGGCTAGCGGGAGCCAAGGCACAGATACGCAGTATTTT; clone size: -; D gene: TRBD2; J gene: TRBJ2-3; V gene: TRBV19
CDR3 protein: CASSQQGGQPQHF; CDR3 DNA: TGCGCCAGCAGCCAACAGGGCGGTCAGCCCCAGCATTTT; clone size: once; D gene: -; J gene: TRBJ1-5; V gene: TRBV5-1
CDR3 protein: CASSSGQAVADTQYF; CDR3 DNA: TGTGCCAGCAGCTCCGGACAGGCCGTTGCAGATACGCAGTATTTT; clone size: once; D gene: TRBD1; J gene: TRBJ2-3; V gene: TRBV7-6
CDR3 protein: CASSESRVGYTF; CDR3 DNA: TGTGCCAGCAGTGAATCGAGGGTTGGCTACACCTTC; clone size: few; D gene: -; J gene: TRBJ1-2; V gene: TRBV6-1
CDR3 protein: CASSFGGSQPQHF; CDR3 DNA: TGTGCCAGCAGTTTTGGAGGTTCTCAGCCCCAGCATTTT; clone size: -; D gene: -; J gene: TRBJ1-5; V gene: TRBV6-5
CDR3 protein: CASSLTGDHQPQHF; CDR3 DNA: TGCGCCAGCAGCTTGACAGGGGATCATCAGCCCCAGCATTTT; clone size: -; D gene: TRBD1; J gene: TRBJ1-5; V gene: TRBV4-1
CDR3 protein: CASSSISSGGYNEQFF; CDR3 DNA: TGTGCCAGCAGCTCCATTTCTAGCGGGGGTTACAATGAGCAGTTCTTC; clone size: -; D gene: TRBD2; J gene: TRBJ2-1; V gene: TRBV5-4
CDR3 protein: CASSQGALGGNTIYF; CDR3 DNA: TGTGCCAGCAGTCAGGGGGCACTAGGTGGAAACACCATATATTTT; clone size: -; D gene: TRBD1; J gene: TRBJ1-3; V gene: TRBV2
CDR3 protein: CASSPLIGVTAANEKLFF; CDR3 DNA: TGCGCCAGCAGCCCATTAATCGGCGTGACAGCAGCTAATGAAAAACTGTTTTTT; clone size: -; D gene: -; J gene: TRBJ1-4; V gene: TRBV4-1
CDR3 protein: CAGGLAENNEQFF; CDR3 DNA: TGTGCCGGAGGGCTAGCGGAGAACAATGAGCAGTTCTTC; clone size: once; D gene: TRBD2; J gene: TRBJ2-1; V gene: TRBV11-2
CDR3 protein: CASSDRAGANVLTF; CDR3 DNA: TGTGCCAGTAGTGACAGGGCTGGGGCCAACGTCCTGACTTTC; clone size: -; D gene: TRBD1; J gene: TRBJ2-6; V gene: TRBV19
CDR3 protein: CASSPGLSSGANVLTF; CDR3 DNA: TGTGCCAGCAGCCCAGGGTTAAGCTCTGGGGCCAACGTCCTGACTTTC; clone size: -; D gene: -; J gene: TRBJ2-6; V gene: TRBV7-9
CDR3 protein: CASSLVSSGNTIYF; CDR3 DNA: TGTGCCAGCAGTTTGGTCAGCTCTGGAAACACCATATATTTT; clone size: -; D gene: -; J gene: TRBJ1-3; V gene: TRBV6-6
CDR3 protein: CASNQNWGGDGTEAFF; CDR3 DNA: TGTGCCAGCAACCAGAACTGGGGGGGCGATGGCACTGAAGCTTTCTTT; clone size: -; D gene: -; J gene: TRBJ1-1; V gene: TRBV27
CDR3 protein: CASSQAIVSAYEQYF; CDR3 DNA: TGCGCCAGCAGCCAAGCTATAGTGTCTGCCTACGAGCAGTACTTC; clone size: once; D gene: -; J gene: TRBJ2-7; V gene: TRBV4-1
CDR3 protein: CASSLGQGDSPLHF; CDR3 DNA: TGTGCCAGCAGCTTGGGGCAGGGCGATTCACCCCTCCACTTT; clone size: -; D gene: -; J gene: TRBJ1-6; V gene: TRBV5-4
CDR3 protein: CASRDTGGSEKLFF; CDR3 DNA: TGTGCCAGCAGGGATACAGGGGGGAGTGAAAAACTGTTTTTT; clone size: -; D gene: TRBD1; J gene: TRBJ1-4; V gene: TRBV6-1
CDR3 protein: CAWRADNTGELFF; CDR3 DNA: TGTGCCTGGAGAGCGGATAACACCGGGGAGCTGTTTTTT; clone size: -; D gene: -; J gene: TRBJ2-2; V gene: TRBV30
CDR3 protein: CASGALIQETQYF; CDR3 DNA: TGTGCCAGCGGGGCCCTCATACAAGAGACCCAGTACTTC; clone size: -; D gene: -; J gene: TRBJ2-5; V gene: TRBV2
CDR3 protein: CASRAYSYEQYF; CDR3 DNA: TGTGCCAGCAGAGCTTACAGCTACGAGCAGTACTTC; clone size: -; D gene: -; J gene: TRBJ2-7; V gene: TRBV6-1
CDR3 protein: CASSIEDRNGYTF; CDR3 DNA: TGTGCCAGTAGTATAGAGGACAGAAATGGCTACACCTTC; clone size: -; D gene: -; J gene: TRBJ1-2; V gene: TRBV19
CDR3 protein: CASSFPRLAGGPYEQYF; CDR3 DNA: TGTGCCAGCAGTTTCCCCCGACTAGCGGGAGGGCCGTACGAGCAGTACTTC; clone size: -; D gene: TRBD2; J gene: TRBJ2-7; V gene: TRBV28
CDR3 protein: CASSPLPGWYEQYF; CDR3 DNA: TGTGCCAGCAGCCCACTCCCCGGGTGGTACGAGCAGTACTTC; clone size: few; D gene: -; J gene: TRBJ2-7; V gene: TRBV11-2
CDR3 protein: CASSSRGGGQFF; CDR3 DNA: TGTGCCAGCAGCTCGCGGGGGGGCGGGCAGTTCTTC; clone size: -; D gene: TRBD2; J gene: TRBJ2-1; V gene: TRBV7-2
CDR3 protein: CASSRKQGLDDTQYF; CDR3 DNA: TGCGCCAGCAGCCGGAAACAGGGTTTGGACGATACGCAGTATTTT; clone size: -; D gene: -; J gene: TRBJ2-3; V gene: TRBV4-1
CDR3 protein: CASSFPTGANYGYTF; CDR3 DNA: TGTGCCAGCAGCTTCCCTACGGGGGCTAACTATGGCTACACCTTC; clone size: -; D gene: -; J gene: TRBJ1-2; V gene: TRBV7-2
CDR3 protein: CASSPPTSGSDEQYF; CDR3 DNA: TGTGCCAGCAGTCCCCCGACTAGCGGGAGTGACGAGCAGTACTTC; clone size: once; D gene: TRBD2; J gene: TRBJ2-7; V gene: TRBV28
CDR3 protein: CASSLFPPGGTGYEQFF; CDR3 DNA: TGTGCCAGCAGCTTATTCCCCCCGGGAGGGACCGGGTATGAGCAGTTCTTC; clone size: -; D gene: TRBD2; J gene: TRBJ2-1; V gene: TRBV7-2
CDR3 protein: CAWSPTGVLEETQYF; CDR3 DNA: TGTGCCTGGAGTCCGACAGGGGTTTTAGAAGAGACCCAGTACTTC; clone size: -; D gene: TRBD1; J gene: TRBJ2-5; V gene: TRBV30
CDR3 protein: CATVAGGANRNEQFF; CDR3 DNA: TGCGCCACGGTAGCGGGAGGGGCCAATAGGAATGAGCAGTTCTTC; clone size: -; D gene: TRBD2; J gene: TRBJ2-1; V gene: TRBV10-2
CDR3 protein: CASSSLAGGSDTQYF; CDR3 DNA: TGTGCCAGCAGCTCACTAGCGGGAGGGTCAGATACGCAGTATTTT; clone size: -; D gene: TRBD2; J gene: TRBJ2-3; V gene: TRBV7-9
CDR3 protein: CASSPGRDNQPQHF; CDR3 DNA: TGTGCCAGCTCACCCGGCAGGGACAATCAGCCCCAGCATTTT; clone size: -; D gene: -; J gene: TRBJ1-5; V gene: TRBV19
CDR3 protein: CASGLDSYTQYF; CDR3 DNA: TGTGCTAGTGGTCTGGATAGCTATACGCAGTATTTT; clone size: -; D gene: -; J gene: TRBJ2-3; V gene: TRBV12-5
CDR3 protein: CASSLLQGGGYTF; CDR3 DNA: TGTGCCAGCAGTTTATTACAGGGCGGGGGCTACACCTTC; clone size: once; D gene: -; J gene: TRBJ1-2; V gene: TRBV28
CDR3 protein: CASSERRDRVGKLFF; CDR3 DNA: TGTGCCAGCAGTGAACGCCGGGACAGGGTTGGAAAACTGTTTTTT; clone size: -; D gene: TRBD1; J gene: TRBJ1-4; V gene: TRBV6-1
CDR3 protein: CASSLGQFNQPQHF; CDR3 DNA: TGTGCCAGCAGCCTAGGACAGTTTAATCAGCCCCAGCATTTT; clone size: -; D gene: -; J gene: TRBJ1-5; V gene: TRBV28